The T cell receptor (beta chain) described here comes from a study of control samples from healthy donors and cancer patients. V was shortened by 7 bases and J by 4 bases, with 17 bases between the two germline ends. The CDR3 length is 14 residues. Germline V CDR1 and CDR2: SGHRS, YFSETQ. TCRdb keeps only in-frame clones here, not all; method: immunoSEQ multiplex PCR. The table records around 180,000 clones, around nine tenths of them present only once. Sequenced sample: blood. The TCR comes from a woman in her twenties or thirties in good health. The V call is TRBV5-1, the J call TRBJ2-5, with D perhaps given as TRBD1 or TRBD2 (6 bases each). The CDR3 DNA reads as TGCGCCAGCTCCAGGGGAGGTCTAGGAGAGACCCAGTACTTC. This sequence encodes CASSRGGLGETQYF.